This T cell receptor (beta chain) was identified during a study of T cell responses to AZD1222 COVID-19 vaccine. The protocol was immunoSEQ multiplex PCR, while the TCRdb copy is restricted to in-frame clones and leaves out a portion. The sample includes 110,000 to 150,000 clones, around 91% of them seen just once. Trimming left V 7 bases short and J 2 bases short, with 12 bases between. CDR3 length: 13 amino acids. The germline V gene has CDR1 SQVTM and CDR2 ANQGSEA. Here the sequenced sample was peripheral blood, taken on day 0 of AZD1222 vaccination. The clonotype originates from an adult in good health. J is TRBJ1-3 and V is TRBV29-1; D is undetermined. CDR3 sequence: CSATVSAGNTIYF. As DNA, the CDR3 is TGCAGCGCCACCGTGTCGGCTGGAAACACCATATATTTT.